The T cell receptor (beta chain) described here comes from a study of technical replicates of blood from several donors. Produced via immunoSEQ multiplex PCR; TCRdb's table is partial and in-frame only. The sample includes 98,000 or so clones, 95% of them seen just once. The TCR comes from a human donor in good health. Sequenced material: T cells isolated from PBMCs.

DNA of the CDR3: TGTGCCAGCAGTGAACCAGGACAGGGACGCTACGAGCAGTACTTC. It codes for CASSEPGQGRYEQYF. J is TRBJ2-7 and V is TRBV6-1, with 8 bases matching TRBD1. Trimming removed 2 bases from V and 3 bases from J; junction bases left unmatched: 6. The CDR3 sequence is 15 residues long. Germline assignment: CDR1 MNHNS and CDR2 SASEGT.